Each of the 9 T cell receptor beta chains below was sequenced from the same sample in a study of shared clonotypes between healthy human individuals. It was CD45RO-negative cells, positively selected for CCR7, that made up naive CD8 cells, with terminally differentiated effector memory CD45RA+ cells excluded. TCRdb keeps only in-frame clones here, not all; method: immunoSEQ multiplex PCR. The data hold approximately 600,000 clones, with about 95% observed a single time. Material for sequencing was naive CD8+ T cells sorted from blood. These receptors were collected from a woman aged 25 to 39 in good health.

The chain combines TRBV5-1 with TRBJ2-5; D is undetermined. The V end was cut by 0 bases, the J end by 5 bases, with 14 bases between. Per the germline V gene, CDR1 is SGHRS and CDR2 is YFSETQ. CDR3 size: 15 residues. The CDR3 nucleotides read TGCGCCAGCAGCTTGGGCCCCCCCAGAGAGGAGACCCAGTACTTC. Encoded protein: CASSLGPPREETQYF.

Concerning this clone itself: The same CDR3 can be traced to other DNA sequences in this sample. This chain connects TRBV28 to TRBJ2-7; D remains unclear. The CDR3 extends over 12 amino acids. V dropped 4 bases and J dropped 0 bases, with 4 bases sitting between them. Germline CDR1 MDHEN, CDR2 SYDVKM. CDR3 amino acids: CASSSDSYEQYF. CDR3 bases: TGTGCCAGCAGTTCCGACTCCTACGAGCAGTACTTC.

The chain recombines TRBV27 with TRBJ2-1; 12 positions agree with TRBD2. The CDR3 length is 18 residues. CDR1 MNHEY and CDR2 SMNVEV come from the germline V gene (reference sequence). After removal of 4 bases from V and 1 base from J, the junction contained 8 bases not matched to a gene. This CDR3 reads CASSSRLAGEGSYNEQFF. The CDR3 bases are TGTGCCAGCAGTTCGAGACTAGCGGGAGAGGGGTCCTACAATGAGCAGTTCTTC.

This clone is a singleton in its sample. The rearrangement uses TRBV28 and TRBJ2-7, with 7 positions matching TRBD1. Germline lookup yields CDR1 MDHEN and CDR2 SYDVKM. J gave up 2 bases and V 9 bases, and 10 bases lay outside the gene matches. The CDR3 spans 14 residues. The DNA of the CDR3 is TGTGCCAGTCTCCCGGGACAGTCACCCTACGAGCAGTACTTC. Amino acids: CASLPGQSPYEQYF.

The CDR3 DNA follows: TGTGCCAGCAGCCTCTTTGGGGGGACTGAAGCTTTCTTT. Encoded protein: CASSLFGGTEAFF. The chain links TRBV5-6 to TRBJ1-1; TRBD1 is a possible D gene (5 bases). Germline CDR1 and CDR2: SGHDT and YYEEEE. The V gene lost 4 bases and the J gene lost 5 bases, with 12 bases spanning the gap. The CDR3 contains 13 residues.

The chain joins TRBV9 to TRBJ2-7; the D gene is possibly TRBD1 (5 bases). The germline V and J ends were trimmed by 2 bases and 3 bases, with 18 bases remaining between them. The V gene's germline CDR1 is SGDLS and CDR2 YYNGEE. CDR3 size: 16 residues. DNA of the CDR3: TGTGCCAGCAGCGTTAGGCCCACAAAGGGGATCTACGAGCAGTACTTC. Protein product: CASSVRPTKGIYEQYF.

V and J are TRBV5-1 and TRBJ1-1; D gene ambiguous. This CDR3 contains 12 residues. Germline-derived CDR1 and CDR2 are SGHRS and YFSETQ. V dropped 3 bases and J dropped 1 base, with 4 bases sitting between them. CDR3 DNA sequence: TGCGCCAGCAGCTCATGGAACACTGAAGCTTTCTTT. It translates to CASSSWNTEAFF.

This sequence joins TRBV7-9 and TRBJ2-5; 9 bases align to TRBD2. The V gene's germline CDR1 is SEHNR and CDR2 FQNEAQ (reference sequence). The length of the CDR3 is 14 residues. With V trimmed by 6 bases and J by 2 bases, 4 bases remained unmatched. The CDR3 loop is CASRFSGSQETQYF. The CDR3 DNA reads as TGTGCCAGCAGGTTTAGCGGGAGTCAAGAGACCCAGTACTTC.

V gene TRBV11-2 combines with J gene TRBJ1-3; D may be TRBD1 (5 bases). The V end lost 1 base, the J end lost 0 bases, and 10 bases lay between the germline ends. This CDR3 is 16 amino acids long. In germline, CDR1 is SGHAT, CDR2 FQNNGV. CDR3 amino acids: CASSLVGAYSGNTIYF. The CDR3 DNA is TGTGCCAGCAGCTTAGTCGGGGCCTACTCTGGAAACACCATATATTTT. Full variable domain (missing parts from reference TRBV11-2 and TRBJ1-3): EAGVAQSPRYKIIEKRQSVAFWCNPISGHATLYWYQQILGQGPKLLIQFQNNGVVDDSQLPKDRFSAERLKGVDSTLKIQPAKLEDSAVYLCASSLVGAYSGNTIYFGEGSWLTVV.